What follows is one T cell receptor (beta chain) and its context. These data belong to a study of shared clonotypes between healthy human individuals. The wider study: Donors had three CD4 naive, three CD4 memory, two CD8 naive and one CD8 memory plate apiece.

V was cut by 4 bases and J by 5 bases, with 15 bases left in between. The CDR3 runs to 15 residues. Per the germline V gene, CDR1 is SGHTS and CDR2 is YDEGEE. The DNA input per sorted-subset replicate PCR was 200 ng, corresponding to roughly 30,000 T cell genomes. Here immunoSEQ multiplex PCR was the method, and the copy in TCRdb shows in-frame clones only, minus some. This sample has approximately 620,000 clones, with 95% to 98% found just once. The chain couples TRBV5-8 to TRBJ1-4; tentative D call: TRBD1 (5 bases). What was sequenced was naive CD4+ T cells sorted from blood. Stated subset: CD45RA+ positively selected. This receptor was taken from a woman in her 30s in good health. CDR3 residues: CASSVRRGTNEKLFF. Written as DNA, the CDR3 is TGTGCCAGCAGCGTCCGAAGGGGAACCAATGAAAAACTGTTTTTT. Combining the CDR3 with reference TRBV5-8 and TRBJ1-4 gives the whole variable domain EAGVTQSPTHLIKTRGQQATLRCSPISGHTSVYWYQQALGLGLQFLLWYDEGEERNRGNFPPRFSGRQFPNYSSELNVNALELEDSALYLCASSVRRGTNEKLFFGSGTQLSVL.